This T cell receptor (beta chain) was observed in a study of precursors of human CD4 cytotoxic T cells (dated by TCRdb to 2016 to 2019). Regarding the study in general: In total, 14 donors contributed CD4+ memory subsets to the bulk TCR-seq analysis. Sequences for both the TCRalpha and TCRbeta chains came out of the TCR-seq analysis of about 14 donors (table S7). Findings and caveats that apply to the study as a whole: A larger fraction of IL-7Rhigh TEMRA clonotypes than of TEM or TCM clonotypes was made up of expanded effector clonotypes. The authors noted that a human observational design cannot definitively establish the direction of differentiation between precursor and effector cells. IL-7Rhigh and IL-7R- TEMRA subsets showed more restricted TCR repertoires, with lower diversity and more expanded clonotypes, than TCM and TEM subsets. Only about 95% of the 14 donors were included in some of the bulk TCR-seq comparisons, which suggests that not every subset was available for every donor.

To test a precursor-effector relationship among CD4 cytotoxic T cells, bulk UMI-based TCR sequencing was performed on four sorted CD4+ memory subsets (TCM, TEM, IL-7Rhigh TEMRA, IL-7R- TEMRA). Cells were obtained from peripheral blood mononuclear cells that had been isolated from human blood. The germline V gene sets CDR1 to SGHRS and CDR2 to YFSETQ. The CDR3 has 15 amino acids, counting the end cysteine and phenylalanine. Only CDR3 DNA remains: 45 bases, in frame from the first base. Germline trimming amounts to 6 bases on V and 6 bases on J, with 6 as the count of junction bases outside the gene matches. This clonotype appeared a single time. Its antigen target is currently unknown. Per-base quality was not reported, and no clone a single base away is much larger than it. Support from one read is weak. This sample was sequenced with an Illumina MiSeq. Per the original workflow: To quantify repertoire diversity, the Shannon-Wiener index was calculated using VDJtools. Expanded TCRbeta clonotypes were defined as those with a clonotype frequency of at least 3. TCRdb handled the public reads itself, with Q25 trimming in fastp and clone calling in MiXCR, and kept productive beta chains. One record per CDR3 amino acid sequence lists the most common genes and DNA. TCRdb assigned the V and J calls; the authors' analysis was not used. The sample table lists some 470 distinct CDR3 sequences, more than 15% of them with a count of one. The top ten constitute about an eighth of the sample.

This receptor chain uses TRBV5-1 and TRBJ2-1, and TRBD2 matches 13 of the central bases. This sequence originates from a human donor in good health. The sample comprised memory CD4+ T cells from blood (PBMCs). CDR3 region: CASTGTSGTGNEQFF. In nucleotides, the sequence is TGCGCCAGCACAGGGACTAGCGGGACCGGCAATGAGCAGTTCTTC.